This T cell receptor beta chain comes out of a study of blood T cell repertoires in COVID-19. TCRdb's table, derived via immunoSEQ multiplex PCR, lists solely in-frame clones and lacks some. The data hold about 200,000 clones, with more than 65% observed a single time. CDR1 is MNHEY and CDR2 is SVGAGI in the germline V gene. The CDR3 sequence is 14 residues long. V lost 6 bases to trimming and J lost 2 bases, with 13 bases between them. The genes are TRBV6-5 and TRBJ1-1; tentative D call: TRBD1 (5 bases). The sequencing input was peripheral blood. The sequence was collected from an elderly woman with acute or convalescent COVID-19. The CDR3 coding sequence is TGTGCCAGCAGATCCACGGGACTCAACACTGAAGCTTTCTTT. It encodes CASRSTGLNTEAFF.